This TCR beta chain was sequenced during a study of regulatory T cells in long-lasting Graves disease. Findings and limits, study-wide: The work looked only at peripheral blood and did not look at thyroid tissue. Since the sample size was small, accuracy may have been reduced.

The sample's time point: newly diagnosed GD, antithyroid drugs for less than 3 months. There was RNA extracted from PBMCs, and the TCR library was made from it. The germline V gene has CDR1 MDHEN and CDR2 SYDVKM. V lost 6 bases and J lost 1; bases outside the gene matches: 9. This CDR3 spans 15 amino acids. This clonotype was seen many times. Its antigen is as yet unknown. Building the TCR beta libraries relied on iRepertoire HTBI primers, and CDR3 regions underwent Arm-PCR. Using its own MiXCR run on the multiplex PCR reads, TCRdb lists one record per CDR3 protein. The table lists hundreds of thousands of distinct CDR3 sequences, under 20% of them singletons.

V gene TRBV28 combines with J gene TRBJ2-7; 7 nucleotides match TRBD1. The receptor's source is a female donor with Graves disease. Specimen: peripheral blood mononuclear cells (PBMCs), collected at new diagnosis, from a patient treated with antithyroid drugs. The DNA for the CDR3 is TGTGCCAGCAGCAGCCCGGACAGGTTTTCCTACGAGCAGTACTTC. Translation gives CASSSPDRFSYEQYF.